The 10 T cell receptor beta chains below were found in one sample sequenced in a study of OX40 agonist ivuxolimab in advanced cancers. Clones were read by immunoSEQ multiplex PCR, and TCRdb kept only the in-frame ones, dropping some. The sample records over 45,000 clones, about 89% being singletons. Source: CD4+ or CD8+ T cells sorted from blood, taken in a trial of the OX40 agonist ivuxolimab. The receptors were sampled from an adult with an advanced solid tumor such as melanoma, head and neck, liver or kidney cancer.

This chain uses TRBV10-2 with TRBJ1-2, with D unresolved. The CDR3 runs to 14 residues. Germline V gene lookup returns CDR1 WSHSY and CDR2 SAAADI. The V end was cut by 0 bases, the J end by 5 bases, with 10 bases between. Here the CDR3 DNA reads TGCGCCAGCAGTGAGTCCATGGGGAAGTATGGCTACACCTTC. This translates into CASSESMGKYGYTF.

The V call is TRBV19, the J call TRBJ1-3; D gene uncertain. V dropped 4 bases and J dropped 1 base, with 8 bases sitting between them. CDR1 LNHDA and CDR2 SQIVND come from the germline V gene (reference sequence). The CDR3 is 14 amino acids. This CDR3 reads CASSTDSSGNTIYF. The CDR3 nucleotides are TGTGCCAGTAGTACAGATTCTTCTGGAAACACCATATATTTT.

The gene calls are TRBV7-3 and TRBJ2-3; the match to TRBD1 covers 10 bases. The CDR3 covers 16 residues. V was clipped by 5 bases and J by 1 base; unmatched bases: 6. In germline, CDR1 is SGHTA, CDR2 FQGTGA. The CDR3 reads CASSPLGQGGTDTQYF. The CDR3 DNA reads TGTGCCAGCAGCCCCCTAGGACAGGGGGGCACAGATACGCAGTATTTT.

This chain uses TRBV30 with TRBJ2-7, with D perhaps TRBD2 (6 bases). This CDR3 is 13 amino acids long. CDR1 is GTSNPN and CDR2 is SVGIG in the germline V gene (reference sequence). V lost 3 bases and J lost 2, with 11 bases in between. The CDR3 DNA reads TGTGCCTGGAGGTCCGGGACTGCCTACGAGCAGTACTTC. It specifies CAWRSGTAYEQYF.

The chain is built from TRBV29-1 and TRBJ2-1; TRBD2 matches at 11 bases. J lost 5 bases, V lost 5 bases, and 2 bases had no gene match. Germline V CDR1 and CDR2: SQVTM, ANQGSEA. The CDR3 has 13 amino acids. The CDR3 loop is CSVLAGGDNEQFF. The CDR3 nucleotides are TGCAGCGTTCTAGCGGGGGGTGACAATGAGCAGTTCTTC.

This chain connects TRBV11-2 to TRBJ2-7, with TRBD2 matching 10 bases. Trimming removed 10 bases from V and 6 bases from J; junction bases left unmatched: 9. Germline V gives CDR1 SGHAT, CDR2 FQNNGV. CDR3 size: 13 residues. CDR3 protein: CATKPGLATEQYF. The CDR3 DNA sequence: TGTGCCACCAAGCCGGGACTAGCGACCGAGCAGTACTTC.

The chain links TRBV9 to TRBJ2-1, with 11 bases matching TRBD2. The CDR3 has 17 amino acids. Trimming took 3 bases from V and 4 from J; bases not matched to a gene: 9. Germline CDR1 reads SGDLS; CDR2 reads YYNGEE. The CDR3 region is CASSEPRTSGYYNEQFF. The CDR3 bases are TGTGCCAGCAGCGAGCCCCGGACTAGCGGGTATTACAATGAGCAGTTCTTC.

Note on this clone: Other DNA sequences from this sample encode an identical CDR3 as well. This sequence joins TRBV28 and TRBJ2-3; D ambiguous. Trimming took off 3 bases at V and 8 bases at J, with 9 bases between the two ends. The germline V gene has CDR1 MDHEN and CDR2 SYDVKM. CDR3 length: 12 residues. Here the CDR3 DNA reads TGTGCCAGCAGTTTTCAGCTGGGTACGCAGTATTTT. As protein: CASSFQLGTQYF.

The chain has TRBV4-2 and TRBJ2-3, with TRBD2 matching 8 bases. This CDR3 region has 15 residues. Germline loops: CDR1 LGHNA, CDR2 YNFKEQ. Trimming at V came to 2 bases and at J to 1 base, leaving 2 bases not matched to a gene. The CDR3 here is CASSQNSGGTDTQYF. The CDR3 coding sequence is TGTGCCAGCAGCCAAAATAGCGGGGGCACAGATACGCAGTATTTT.

The genes are TRBV29-1 and TRBJ2-1; D is uncertain. The CDR3 extends over 15 amino acids. The V and J ends lost 7 bases and 0 bases respectively, with 16 bases between them. Germline V gives CDR1 SQVTM, CDR2 ANQGSEA. The CDR3: CSAGSSTSSYNEQFF. The CDR3 nucleotides are TGCAGCGCCGGTAGCAGTACGAGCTCCTACAATGAGCAGTTCTTC.